In this sample, the clone carrying this TCR beta chain turned up many times. This sample was included in a study of blood T cell repertoires in COVID-19. On the study more broadly: Researchers got acute and convalescent COVID-19 samples from the United States, Italy and Spain.

Data came from immunoSEQ multiplex PCR; TCRdb stores just in-frame clones and leaves some out. The sample carries about 210,000 clones, 80% recorded once. Participants came from roughly 24 US areas, aged roughly 18 to 95 years. Germline loops: CDR1 LNHDA, CDR2 SQIVND (reference sequence). J lost 4 bases, V lost 3 bases, and 2 bases had no gene match. This CDR3 contains 14 residues. This chain joins TRBV19 and TRBJ1-5; 8 bases are a match to TRBD1. Sequences were obtained from PBMCs or T cells enriched from blood (not recorded which). This receptor was taken from a man aged 25 to 45 with acute COVID-19. The CDR3 region has the DNA TGTGCCAGTAGTATGAGGACAGGGAATCAGCCCCAGCATTTT. As protein: CASSMRTGNQPQHF.